The clone carrying this T cell receptor (beta chain) came up a few times. Its antigen remains unidentified. This entry belongs to a study of T cell repertoires in cytomegalovirus infection. Across the whole study: Through public TCR beta signatures, both CMV infection and matching HLA type were indicated.

MiXCR was run by TCRdb on the reads, yielding one entry per CDR3 protein. The table has 300,000 to 400,000 distinct CDR3 sequences, around 29% seen once. This CDR3 has 14 amino acids. Trimming at V came to 7 bases and at J to 2 bases, leaving 3 bases not matched to a gene. Per the germline V gene, CDR1 is ENHRY and CDR2 is SYGVKD. The receptor comes from a human donor in good health (CMV status not recorded). Some clones in this sample may be carry-over from other donors' samples. The specimen comprised cultured PBMCs, sampled from culture after CMV antigen stimulation. The J gene is TRBJ2-1, the V gene TRBV10-3, with 9 bases fitting TRBD1. The CDR3 bases are TGTGCCATCAAGGGACAGGGCCCCTACAATGAGCAGTTCTTC. Its translation: CAIKGQGPYNEQFF.